Listed below are T cell receptor beta chains from one sample, sequenced in a study of early T cells in non-severe SARS-CoV-2 infection. TCRdb called the 5' RACE reads again in MiXCR, with one record for every CDR3 protein. The table has 17,000 or so distinct CDR3 sequences, roughly 5.4% seen once. Specimen: whole blood, collected at baseline. The origin of the receptors is an adult who was a healthcare worker with PCR-confirmed SARS-CoV-2 infection or an uninfected control (not recorded which). Each CDR3 is given with its conserved first and last residue. Expanded clones are given a class, and other clones once, few, many or no size at all.

V	size	J	CDR3
TRBV6-4	many	TRBJ2-3	CASSPSGGAEDTQYF
TRBV6-2/TRBV6-3	.	TRBJ1-2	CASSPQGFYGYTF
TRBV7-2	.	TRBJ1-2	CASSLRDGYGYTF
TRBV11-2	medium-sized	TRBJ2-5	CASSQGDQDETQYF
TRBV9	.	TRBJ1-2	CASSVDRVTGGYTF
TRBV7-8	many	TRBJ2-2	CATRPYNTGELFF
TRBV5-6	many	TRBJ1-1	CASSQTAEAFF
TRBV12-3/TRBV12-4	few	TRBJ1-5	CASSRDRGLQPQHF
TRBV5-1	many	TRBJ1-4	CASSPAQPLEKLFF
TRBV6-1	many	TRBJ2-2	CASSEVWNTGELFF
TRBV10-2	many	TRBJ1-1	CASSESTGGWTEAFF
TRBV20-1	many	TRBJ2-5	CSARDRLSGGAIWTQYF
TRBV6-2/TRBV6-3	many	TRBJ2-3	CASRTGTGGARDTQYF
TRBV11-2	medium-sized	TRBJ2-3	CASSLDFFVTDTQYF
TRBV6-6	few	TRBJ2-2	CASSYDGPIGELFF
TRBV5-4	few	TRBJ2-7	CASSLGGTLAYEQYF
TRBV14	many	TRBJ1-2	CASSPWDRDGYGYTF
TRBV11-2	many	TRBJ2-3	CASSLATVDTQYF
TRBV19	.	TRBJ1-1	CASSIDPRYRVNTEAFF
TRBV19	many	TRBJ1-5	CASSIDSGGQPQHF
TRBV2	few	TRBJ1-2	CASSEAGGNYGYTF
TRBV19	many	TRBJ1-1	CASSNLGSLGPQAFF
TRBV2	.	TRBJ2-2	CASSGGQVVGELFF
TRBV20-1	few	TRBJ1-6	CSARDLGENSPLHF